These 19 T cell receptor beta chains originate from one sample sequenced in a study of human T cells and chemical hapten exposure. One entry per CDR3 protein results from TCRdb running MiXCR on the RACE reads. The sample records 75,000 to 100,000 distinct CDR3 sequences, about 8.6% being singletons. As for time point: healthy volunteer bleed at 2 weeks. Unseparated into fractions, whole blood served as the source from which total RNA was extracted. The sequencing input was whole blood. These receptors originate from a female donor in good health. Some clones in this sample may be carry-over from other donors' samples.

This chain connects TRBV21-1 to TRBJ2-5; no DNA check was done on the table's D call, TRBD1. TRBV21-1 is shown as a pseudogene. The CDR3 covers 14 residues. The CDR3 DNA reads TGTGCCAGCAGCACGGGACAGGGGAAAGAGACCCAGTACTTC. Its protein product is CASSTGQGKETQYF.

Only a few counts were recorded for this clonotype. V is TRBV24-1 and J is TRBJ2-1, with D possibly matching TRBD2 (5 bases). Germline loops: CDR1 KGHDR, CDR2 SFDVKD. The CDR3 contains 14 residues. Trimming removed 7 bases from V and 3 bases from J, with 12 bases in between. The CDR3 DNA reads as TGTGCCACCAGCAAAGATAGCGTCTACAATGAGCAGTTCTTC. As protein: CATSKDSVYNEQFF.

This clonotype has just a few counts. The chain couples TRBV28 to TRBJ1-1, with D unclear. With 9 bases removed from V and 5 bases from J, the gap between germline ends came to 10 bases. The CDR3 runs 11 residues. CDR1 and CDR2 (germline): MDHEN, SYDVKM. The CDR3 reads CASNPGTEAFF. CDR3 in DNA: TGTGCCAGTAACCCGGGGACTGAAGCTTTCTTT.

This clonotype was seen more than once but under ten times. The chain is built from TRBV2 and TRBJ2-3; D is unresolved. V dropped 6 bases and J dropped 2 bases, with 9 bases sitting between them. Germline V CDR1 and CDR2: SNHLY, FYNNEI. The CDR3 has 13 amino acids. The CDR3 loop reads CASSGSYTDTQYF. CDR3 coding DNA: TGTGCCAGCAGCGGATCCTACACAGATACGCAGTATTTT. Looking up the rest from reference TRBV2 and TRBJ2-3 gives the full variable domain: EPEVTQTPSHQVTQMGQEVILRCVPISNHLYFYWYRQILGQKVEFLVSFYNNEISEKSEIFDDQFSVERPDGSNFTLKIRSTKLEDSAMYFCASSGSYTDTQYFGPGTRLTVL.

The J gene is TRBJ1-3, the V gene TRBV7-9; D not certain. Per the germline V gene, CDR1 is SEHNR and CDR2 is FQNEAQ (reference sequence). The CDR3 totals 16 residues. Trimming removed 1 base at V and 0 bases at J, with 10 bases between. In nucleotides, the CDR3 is TGTGCCAGCAGCTTAGTCGGCGGGTACTCTGGAAACACCATATATTTT. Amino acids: CASSLVGGYSGNTIYF.

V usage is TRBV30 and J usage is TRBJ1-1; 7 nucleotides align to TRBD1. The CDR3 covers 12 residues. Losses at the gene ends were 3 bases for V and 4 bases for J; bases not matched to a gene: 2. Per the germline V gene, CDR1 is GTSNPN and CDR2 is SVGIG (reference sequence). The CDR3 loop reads CAWRQGSTEAFF. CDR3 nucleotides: TGTGCCTGGAGACAGGGGTCCACTGAAGCTTTCTTT.

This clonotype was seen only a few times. DNA for the CDR3: TGCAGCGTTGAAATACAGGGGGCTGTCTTTACAGATACGCAGTATTTT. Encoded protein: CSVEIQGAVFTDTQYF. The chain carries TRBV29-1 and TRBJ2-3; 9 bases align to TRBD1. Germline CDR1 reads SQVTM; CDR2 reads ANQGSEA. The J segment lost 3 bases and the V segment lost 2 bases, leaving 9 bases of the junction unmatched. The CDR3 loop spans 16 amino acids.

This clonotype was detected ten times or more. CDR3 protein: CASTPGGDSPLHF. CDR3 sequence (DNA): TGTGCCAGCACCCCGGGAGGGGATTCACCCCTCCACTTT. The chain carries TRBV12-3 or TRBV12-4 and TRBJ1-6; perhaps TRBD1 as D (5 bases). The CDR3 has 13 residues. Trimming took off 7 bases at V and 8 bases at J, with 12 bases between the two ends.

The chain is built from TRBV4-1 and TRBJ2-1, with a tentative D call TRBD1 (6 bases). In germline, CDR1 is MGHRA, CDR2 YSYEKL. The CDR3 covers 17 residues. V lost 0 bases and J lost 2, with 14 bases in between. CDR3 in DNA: TGCGCCAGCAGCCAAGAACGAAAGGGGGTCACCTACAATGAGCAGTTCTTC. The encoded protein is CASSQERKGVTYNEQFF.

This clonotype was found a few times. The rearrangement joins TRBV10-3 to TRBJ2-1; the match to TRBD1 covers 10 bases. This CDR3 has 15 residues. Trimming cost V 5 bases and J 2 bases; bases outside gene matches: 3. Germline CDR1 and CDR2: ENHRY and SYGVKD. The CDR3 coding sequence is TGTGCCATCAGTCCGGGACAGGGGACCTACAATGAGCAGTTCTTC. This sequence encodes CAISPGQGTYNEQFF.

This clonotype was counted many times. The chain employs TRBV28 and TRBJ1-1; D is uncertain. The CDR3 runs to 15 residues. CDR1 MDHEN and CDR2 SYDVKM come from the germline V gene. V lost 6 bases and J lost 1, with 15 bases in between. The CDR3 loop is CASSRVGRQNTEAFF. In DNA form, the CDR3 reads TGTGCCAGCAGCCGGGTGGGCAGGCAGAACACTGAAGCTTTCTTT.

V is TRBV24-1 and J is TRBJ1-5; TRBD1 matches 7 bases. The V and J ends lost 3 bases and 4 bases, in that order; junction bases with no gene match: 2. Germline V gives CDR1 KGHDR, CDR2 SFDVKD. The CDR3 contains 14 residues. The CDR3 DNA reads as TGTGCCACCAGTGATCAGGGGGAGAATCAGCCCCAGCATTTT. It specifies CATSDQGENQPQHF.

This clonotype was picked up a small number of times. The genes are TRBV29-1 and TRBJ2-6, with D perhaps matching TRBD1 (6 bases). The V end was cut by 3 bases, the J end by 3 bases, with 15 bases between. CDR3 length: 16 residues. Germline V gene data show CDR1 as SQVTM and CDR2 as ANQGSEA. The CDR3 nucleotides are TGCAGCGTTGAGGACAGCCCCGACGGTGGGGCCAACGTCCTGACTTTC. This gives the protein CSVEDSPDGGANVLTF.

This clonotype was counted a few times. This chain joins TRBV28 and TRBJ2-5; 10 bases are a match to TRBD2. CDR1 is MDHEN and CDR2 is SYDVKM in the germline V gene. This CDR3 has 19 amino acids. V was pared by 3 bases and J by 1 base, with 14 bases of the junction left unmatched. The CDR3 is CASSFPATSGPSTQETQYF. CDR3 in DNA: TGTGCCAGCAGTTTCCCCGCGACTAGCGGGCCCTCCACCCAAGAGACCCAGTACTTC. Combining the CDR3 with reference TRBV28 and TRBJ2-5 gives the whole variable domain DVKVTQSSRYLVKRTGEKVFLECVQDMDHENMFWYRQDPGLGLRLIYFSYDVKMKEKGDIPEGYSVSREKKERFSLILESASTNQTSMYLCASSFPATSGPSTQETQYFGPGTRLLVL.

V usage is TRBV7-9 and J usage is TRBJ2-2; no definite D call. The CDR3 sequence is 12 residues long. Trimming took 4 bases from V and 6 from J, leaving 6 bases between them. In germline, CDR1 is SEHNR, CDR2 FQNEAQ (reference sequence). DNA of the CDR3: TGTGCCAGCAGCTGGGTACCCGGGGAGCTGTTTTTT. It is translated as CASSWVPGELFF.

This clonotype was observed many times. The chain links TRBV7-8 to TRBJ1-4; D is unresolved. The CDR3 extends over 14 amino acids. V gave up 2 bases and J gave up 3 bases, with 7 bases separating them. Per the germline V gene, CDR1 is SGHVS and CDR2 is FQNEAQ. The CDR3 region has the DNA TGTGCCAGCAGCTTACGTCCCTCTAATGAAAAACTGTTTTTT. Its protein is CASSLRPSNEKLFF.

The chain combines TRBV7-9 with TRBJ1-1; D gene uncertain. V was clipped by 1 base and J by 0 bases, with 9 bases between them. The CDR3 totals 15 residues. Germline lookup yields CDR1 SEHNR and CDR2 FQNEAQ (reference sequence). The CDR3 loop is CASSLDLGLNTEAFF. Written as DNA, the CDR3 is TGTGCCAGCAGCTTAGATCTAGGGTTGAACACTGAAGCTTTCTTT. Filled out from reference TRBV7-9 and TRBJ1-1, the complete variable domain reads DTGVSQNPRHKITKRGQNVTFRCDPISEHNRLYWYRQTLGQGPEFLTYFQNEAQLEKSRLLSDRFSAERPKGSFSTLEIQRTEQGDSAMYLCASSLDLGLNTEAFFGQGTRLTVV.

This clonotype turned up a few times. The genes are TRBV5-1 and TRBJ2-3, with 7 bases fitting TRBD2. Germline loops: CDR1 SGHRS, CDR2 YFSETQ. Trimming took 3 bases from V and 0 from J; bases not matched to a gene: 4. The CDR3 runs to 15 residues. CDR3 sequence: CASSSSGSSTDTQYF. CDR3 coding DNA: TGCGCCAGCAGCTCTAGCGGTTCTAGCACAGATACGCAGTATTTT.

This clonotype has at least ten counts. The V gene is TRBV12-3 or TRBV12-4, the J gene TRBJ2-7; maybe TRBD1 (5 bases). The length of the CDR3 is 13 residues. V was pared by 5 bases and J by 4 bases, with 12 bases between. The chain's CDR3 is CASSPDSSYEQYF. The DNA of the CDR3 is TGTGCCAGCAGTCCCGACAGTTCATACGAGCAGTACTTC.